The 15 T cell receptor beta chains given below trace back to one sample, sequenced in a study of blood T cell repertoires in COVID-19 (TCRdb year 2020). Library preparation was by the immunoSEQ multiplex PCR assay. Held by TCRdb, this immuneACCESS table contains in-frame sequences only and omits some clones. Under half of the omission traces to an unresolved V gene where checked; the cause of the rest is unknown. The sample table contains fewer than 250,000 clones; only one count was recorded for 80% to 90% of them. The ten largest clonotypes hold under 5% of the sample. The specimen was peripheral blood. Every receptor here comes from a man aged 45-65 years with acute or convalescent COVID-19.

V usage is TRBV27 and J usage is TRBJ2-1; 10 bases are shared with TRBD2. CDR1 is MNHEY, CDR2 SMNVEV, per germline (reference sequence). There are 15 residues in the CDR3. Trimming removed 3 bases from V and 6 bases from J; junction bases left unmatched: 5. CDR3 sequence: CASSFGTSAFNEQFF. The CDR3 nucleotides are TGTGCCAGCAGTTTTGGGACTAGCGCGTTCAATGAGCAGTTCTTC.

This clone was counted between two and nine times. Other nucleotide sequences in the sample specify the same CDR3. V gene TRBV7-8 combines with J gene TRBJ2-7, with D maybe TRBD1 (6 bases). Germline V gene sequence: CDR1 SGHVS, CDR2 FQNEAQ. The CDR3 has 16 residues. The V end lost 1 base, the J end lost 0 bases, and 13 bases lay between the germline ends. The CDR3 is CASSLVGGPSSYEQYF. The CDR3 region has the DNA TGTGCCAGCAGCTTAGTAGGGGGACCCAGCTCCTACGAGCAGTACTTC. Using reference TRBV7-8 and TRBJ2-7 for the parts outside the CDR3, the full variable domain is GAGVSQSPRYKVAKRGQDVALRCDPISGHVSLFWYQQALGQGPEFLTYFQNEAQLDKSGLPSDRFFAERPEGSVSTLKIQRTQQEDSAVYLCASSLVGGPSSYEQYFGPGTRLTVT.

This sequence joins TRBV5-1 and TRBJ2-1, with 15 bases identical to TRBD2. The CDR3 loop spans 18 amino acids. V lost 1 base, J lost 4 bases, and 6 bases stayed unmatched. The germline V gene has CDR1 SGHRS and CDR2 YFSETQ. CDR3 coding DNA: TGCGCCAGCAGCTTGATCACCGGACTAGCGGGAGGGTACAATGAGCAGTTCTTC. Translating gives CASSLITGLAGGYNEQFF.

The V and J genes are TRBV27 and TRBJ2-2; D gene ambiguous. The CDR3 totals 13 residues. V was clipped by 5 bases and J by 7 bases, with 11 bases between them. Germline assignment: CDR1 MNHEY and CDR2 SMNVEV (reference sequence). CDR3 sequence (DNA): TGTGCCAGCAGTCCTCAGGTGGTCGGGGAGCTGTTTTTT. Translating it yields CASSPQVVGELFF.

V is TRBV7-6 and J is TRBJ2-3; D unresolved. The CDR3 runs 15 residues. CDR1 is SGHVS, CDR2 FNYEAQ, per germline. V dropped 5 bases and J dropped 0 bases, with 12 bases sitting between them. This CDR3 reads CASSQRFSSTDTQYF. The DNA for the CDR3 is TGTGCCAGCAGCCAGCGTTTCTCTAGCACAGATACGCAGTATTTT.

The chain joins TRBV11-3 to TRBJ2-2, with TRBD1 as a possible D gene (5 bases). Germline-derived CDR1 and CDR2 are SGHNT and YENEEA. The CDR3 extends over 14 amino acids. V dropped 6 bases and J dropped 0 bases, with 8 bases sitting between them. The CDR3 bases are TGTGCCAGCAGTGACAGACCGAACACCGGGGAGCTGTTTTTT. Protein sequence: CASSDRPNTGELFF.

This chain links TRBV4-1 with TRBJ1-6; D is undetermined. V was shortened by 2 bases and J by 6 bases, with 14 bases between the two germline ends. CDR3 length: 16 amino acids. Germline CDR1 reads MGHRA; CDR2 reads YSYEKL. CDR3 in amino acids: CASSQLLDGGNSPLHF. DNA of the CDR3: TGCGCCAGCAGCCAACTGCTGGATGGAGGTAATTCACCCCTCCACTTT.

The rearrangement links TRBV18 to TRBJ1-1; D ambiguous. The germline V gene has CDR1 KGHSH and CDR2 LQKENI. This CDR3 has 14 amino acids. V was pared by 5 bases and J by 0 bases, with 10 bases between. In DNA form, the CDR3 reads TGTGCCAGCTCATACACCGACATGAACACTGAAGCTTTCTTT. Protein product: CASSYTDMNTEAFF.

The CDR3 is CASSSTDRLPYEQYF. The CDR3 region has the DNA TGTGCCAGCAGCTCAACCGACAGATTACCCTACGAGCAGTACTTC. The genes are TRBV9 and TRBJ2-7; D possibly corresponds to TRBD1 (5 bases). CDR1 SGDLS and CDR2 YYNGEE come from the germline V gene. V lost 4 bases and J lost 2, with 16 bases in between. This CDR3 has 15 amino acids.

The chain is built from TRBV9 and TRBJ1-4; no firm D call. V was cut by 0 bases and J by 4 bases, with 13 bases left in between. Per the germline V gene, CDR1 is SGDLS and CDR2 is YYNGEE. The CDR3 totals 16 residues. The CDR3 DNA follows: TGTGCCAGCAGCGTAGGGGTGGCAGGAGGTAATGAAAAACTGTTTTTT. This encodes CASSVGVAGGNEKLFF. The whole variable domain, remainder taken from reference TRBV9 and TRBJ1-4, is DSGVTQTPKHLITATGQRVTLRCSPRSGDLSVYWYQQSLDQGLQFLIQYYNGEERAKGNILERFSAQQFPDLHSELNLSSLELGDSALYFCASSVGVAGGNEKLFFGSGTQLSVL.

The chain recombines TRBV6-1 with TRBJ2-7, with 8 bases fitting TRBD2. In germline, CDR1 is MNHNS, CDR2 SASEGT. The J segment lost 0 bases and the V segment lost 5 bases, leaving 6 bases of the junction unmatched. This CDR3 has 15 residues. The CDR3 sequence is CASSSVAGSSYEQYF. The CDR3 coding sequence is TGTGCCAGCAGTTCGGTAGCGGGAAGCTCCTACGAGCAGTACTTC.

On this clone: The sample contains more than one DNA sequence encoding this CDR3. This chain joins TRBV19 and TRBJ2-7; D may be TRBD2 (5 bases). Germline V gene sequence: CDR1 LNHDA, CDR2 SQIVND (reference sequence). V lost 3 bases and J 2 bases, leaving 8 bases between the germline ends. The CDR3 is 13 residues long. CDR3 sequence: CASSIGVPYEQYF. The CDR3 DNA follows: TGTGCCAGTAGTATCGGGGTACCCTACGAGCAGTACTTC.

V gene TRBV6-2 or TRBV6-3 combines with J gene TRBJ1-2, with TRBD1 matching 8 bases. V was pared by 2 bases and J by 1 base, with 3 bases of the junction left unmatched. This CDR3 region has 15 residues. Germline CDR1 MNHEY, CDR2 SVGEGT. CDR3 sequence (DNA): TGTGCCAGCAGTTACGAGGACAGGGATAACTATGGCTACACCTTC. This gives the protein CASSYEDRDNYGYTF.

This chain uses TRBV11-3 with TRBJ1-2, with 9 bases fitting TRBD1. V dropped 7 bases and J dropped 4; count of bases not matched to a gene: 7. This CDR3 is built from 14 residues. Germline V gene lookup returns CDR1 SGHNT and CDR2 YENEEA. CDR3 region: CASTSRQGVYGYTF. The CDR3, as DNA: TGTGCCAGCACGTCGAGACAGGGGGTCTATGGCTACACCTTC.

CDR3 sequence reads: CSVTHRERQHF. The CDR3 nucleotides read TGCAGTGTTACTCACCGAGAACGCCAGCATTTT. V and J are TRBV20-1 and TRBJ1-5; D not resolved. The CDR3 contains 11 residues. CDR1 is DFQATT and CDR2 is SNEGSKA in the germline V gene (reference sequence). V shed 7 bases and J shed 12 bases, with 16 bases lying between them.